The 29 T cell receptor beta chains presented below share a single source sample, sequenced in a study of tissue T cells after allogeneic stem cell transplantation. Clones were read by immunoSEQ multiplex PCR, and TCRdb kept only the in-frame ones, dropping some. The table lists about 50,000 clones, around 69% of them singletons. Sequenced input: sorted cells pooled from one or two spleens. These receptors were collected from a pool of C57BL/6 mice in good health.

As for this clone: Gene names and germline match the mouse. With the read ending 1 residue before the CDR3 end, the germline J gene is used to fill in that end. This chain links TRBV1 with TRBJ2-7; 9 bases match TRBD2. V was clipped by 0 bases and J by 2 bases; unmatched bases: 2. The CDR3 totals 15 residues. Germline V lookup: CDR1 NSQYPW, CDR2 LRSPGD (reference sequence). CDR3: CTCSAEAGGAYEQYF. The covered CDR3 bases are TGCACCTGCAGTGCAGAGGCTGGGGGGGCCTATGAACAGTAC.

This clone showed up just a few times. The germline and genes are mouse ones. The part of the CDR3 DNA that was read is TGTGCCAGCAGTCCGGGACGGAACAACCAGGCTCCGCTT. Translated, it gives CASSPGRNNQAPL. The CDR3 as a whole reads CASSPGRNNQAPLF. The rearrangement uses TRBV26 and TRBJ1-5, with D tentatively TRBD1 (5 bases). Coverage ceases 1 residue before the CDR3 finishes, and the germline J gene fills in the end. The CDR3 loop spans 14 amino acids. Germline V gives CDR1 KGHPV, CDR2 FQNQEV (reference sequence). Trimming shortened V by 4 bases and J by 1 base, and 8 bases separated the two germline ends.

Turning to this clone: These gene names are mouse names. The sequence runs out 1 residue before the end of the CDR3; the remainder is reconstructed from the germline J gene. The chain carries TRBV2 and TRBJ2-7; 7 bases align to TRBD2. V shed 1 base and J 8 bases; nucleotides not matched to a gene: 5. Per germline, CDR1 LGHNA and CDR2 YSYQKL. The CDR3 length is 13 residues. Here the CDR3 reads CASSQAPGGKQYF. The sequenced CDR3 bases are TGTGCCAGCAGCCAAGCCCCTGGGGGTAAACAGTAC.

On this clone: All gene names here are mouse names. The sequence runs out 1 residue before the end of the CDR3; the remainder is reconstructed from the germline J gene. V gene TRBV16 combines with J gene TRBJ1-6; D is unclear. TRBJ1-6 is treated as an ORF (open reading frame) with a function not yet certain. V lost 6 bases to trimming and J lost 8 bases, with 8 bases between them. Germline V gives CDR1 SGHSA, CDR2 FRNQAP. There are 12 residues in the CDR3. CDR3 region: CASRSGDSPLYF. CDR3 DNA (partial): TGTGCAAGCAGGAGCGGGGATTCGCCCCTCTAC.

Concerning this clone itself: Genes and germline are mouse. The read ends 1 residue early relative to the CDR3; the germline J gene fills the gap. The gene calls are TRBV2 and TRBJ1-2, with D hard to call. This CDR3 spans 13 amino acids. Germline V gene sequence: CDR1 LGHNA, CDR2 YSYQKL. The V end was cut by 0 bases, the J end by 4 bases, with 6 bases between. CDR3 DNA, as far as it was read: TGTGCCAGCAGCCAAGATTCCTTCTCCGACTACACC. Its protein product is CASSQDSFSDYT. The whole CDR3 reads CASSQDSFSDYTF. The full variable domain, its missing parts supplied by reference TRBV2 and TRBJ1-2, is DPKIIQKPKYLVAVTGSEKILICEQYLGHNAMYWYRQSAKKPLEFMFSYSYQKLMDNQTASSRFQPQSSKKNHLDLQITALKPDDSATYFCASSQDSFSDYTFGSGTRLLVI.

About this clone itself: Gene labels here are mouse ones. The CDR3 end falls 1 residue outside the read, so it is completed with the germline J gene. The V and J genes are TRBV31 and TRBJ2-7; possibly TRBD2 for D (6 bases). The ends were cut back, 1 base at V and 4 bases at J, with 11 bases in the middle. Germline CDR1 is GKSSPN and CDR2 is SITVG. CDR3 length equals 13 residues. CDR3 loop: CAWSPWGHYEQYF. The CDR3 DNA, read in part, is TGTGCCTGGAGTCCCTGGGGTCATTATGAACAGTAC.

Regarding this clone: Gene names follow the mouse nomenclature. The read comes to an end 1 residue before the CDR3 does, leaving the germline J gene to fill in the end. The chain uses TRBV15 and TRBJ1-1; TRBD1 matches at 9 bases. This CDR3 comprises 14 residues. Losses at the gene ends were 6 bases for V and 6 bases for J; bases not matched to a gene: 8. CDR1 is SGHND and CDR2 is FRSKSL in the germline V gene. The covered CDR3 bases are TGTGCCAGCAGGATACAGGGGGCTTACTCAGAAGTCTTC. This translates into CASRIQGAYSEVF. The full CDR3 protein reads CASRIQGAYSEVFF. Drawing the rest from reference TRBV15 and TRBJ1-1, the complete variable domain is DAGVTQTPRHEVAEKGQTIILKCEPVSGHNDLFWYRQTKIQGLELLSYFRSKSLMEDGGAFKDRFKAEMLNSSFSTLKIQPTEPKDSAVYLCASRIQGAYSEVFFGKGTRLTVV.

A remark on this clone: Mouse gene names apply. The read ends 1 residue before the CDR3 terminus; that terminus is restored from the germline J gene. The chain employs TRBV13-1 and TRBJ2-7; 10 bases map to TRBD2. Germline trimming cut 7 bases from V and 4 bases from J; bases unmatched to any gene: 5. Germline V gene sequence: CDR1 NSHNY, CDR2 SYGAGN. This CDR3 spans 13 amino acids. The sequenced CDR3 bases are TGTGCCAGCTCTCTGGGACTGGGGTATGAACAGTAC. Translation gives CASSLGLGYEQY. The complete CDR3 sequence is CASSLGLGYEQYF.

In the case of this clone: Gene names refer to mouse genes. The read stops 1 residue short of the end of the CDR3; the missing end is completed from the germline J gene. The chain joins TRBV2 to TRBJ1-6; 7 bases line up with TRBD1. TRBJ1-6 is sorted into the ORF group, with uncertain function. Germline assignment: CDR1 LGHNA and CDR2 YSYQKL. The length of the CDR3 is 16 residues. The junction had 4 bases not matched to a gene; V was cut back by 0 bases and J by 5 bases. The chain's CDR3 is CASSQDYGTDNSPLYF. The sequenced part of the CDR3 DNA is TGTGCCAGCAGCCAAGATTATGGGACAGATAATTCGCCCCTCTAC.

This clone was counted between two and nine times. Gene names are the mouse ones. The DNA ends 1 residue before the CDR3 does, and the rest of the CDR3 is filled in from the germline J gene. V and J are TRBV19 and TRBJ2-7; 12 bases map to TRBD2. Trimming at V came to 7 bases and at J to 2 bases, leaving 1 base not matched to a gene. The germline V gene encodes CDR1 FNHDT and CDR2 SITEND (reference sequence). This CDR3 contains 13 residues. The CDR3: CASGTGGPYEQYF. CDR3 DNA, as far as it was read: TGTGCCAGCGGGACTGGGGGGCCCTATGAACAGTAC.

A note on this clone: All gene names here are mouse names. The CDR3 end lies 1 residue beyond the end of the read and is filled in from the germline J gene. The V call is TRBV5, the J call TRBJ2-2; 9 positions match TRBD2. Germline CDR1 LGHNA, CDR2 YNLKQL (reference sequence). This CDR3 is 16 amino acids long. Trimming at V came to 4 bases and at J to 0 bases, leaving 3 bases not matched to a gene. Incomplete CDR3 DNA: TGTGCCAGCAGCCGGGGACTGGGAGCAAACACCGGGCAGCTCTAC. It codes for CASSRGLGANTGQLY. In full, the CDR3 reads CASSRGLGANTGQLYF.

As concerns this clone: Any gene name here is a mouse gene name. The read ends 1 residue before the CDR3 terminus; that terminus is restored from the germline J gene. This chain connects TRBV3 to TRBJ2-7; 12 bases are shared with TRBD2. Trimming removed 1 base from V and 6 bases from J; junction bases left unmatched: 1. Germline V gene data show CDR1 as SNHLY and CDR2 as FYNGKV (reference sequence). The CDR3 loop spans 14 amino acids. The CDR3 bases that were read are TGTGCCAGCAGCTTAGAGACTGGGGGGGCTGAACAGTAC. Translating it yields CASSLETGGAEQY. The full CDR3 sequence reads CASSLETGGAEQYF.

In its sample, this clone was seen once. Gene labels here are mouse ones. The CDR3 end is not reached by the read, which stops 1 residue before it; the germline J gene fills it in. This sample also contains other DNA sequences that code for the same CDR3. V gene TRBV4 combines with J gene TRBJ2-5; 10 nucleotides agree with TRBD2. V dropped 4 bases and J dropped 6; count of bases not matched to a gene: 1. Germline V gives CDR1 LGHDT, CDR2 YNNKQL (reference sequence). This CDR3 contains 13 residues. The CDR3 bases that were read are TGTGCCAGCAGCTGGGGACTGGGGGACACCCAGTAC. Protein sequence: CASSWGLGDTQY. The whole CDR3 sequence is CASSWGLGDTQYF.

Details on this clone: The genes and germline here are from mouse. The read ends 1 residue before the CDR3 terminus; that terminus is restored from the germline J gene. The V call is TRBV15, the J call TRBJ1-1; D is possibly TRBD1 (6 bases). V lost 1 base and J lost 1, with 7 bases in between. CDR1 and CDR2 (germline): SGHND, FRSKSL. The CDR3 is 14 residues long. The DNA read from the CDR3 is TGTGCCAGCAGTTTAGAGGACAGAAACACAGAAGTCTTC. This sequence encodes CASSLEDRNTEVF. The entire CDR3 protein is CASSLEDRNTEVFF.

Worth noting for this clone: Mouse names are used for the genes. The CDR3 is CAWSRTVGAETLYF. The DNA read from the CDR3 is TGTGCCTGGAGTAGGACAGTTGGGGCAGAAACGCTGTAT. This rearrangement joins TRBV31 to TRBJ2-3, with D tentatively TRBD1 (6 bases). With the read ending 1 residue before the CDR3 end, the germline J gene is used to fill in that end. Germline V gene sequence: CDR1 GKSSPN, CDR2 SITVG. V lost 2 bases and J 3 bases, leaving 12 bases between the germline ends. The CDR3 contains 14 residues. Drawing the rest from reference TRBV31 and TRBJ2-3, the complete variable domain is AQTIHQWPVAEIKAVGSPLSLGCTIKGKSSPNLYWYWQATGGTLQQLFYSITVGQVESVVQLNLSASRPKDDQFILSTEKLLLSHSGFYLCAWSRTVGAETLYFGSGTRLTVL.

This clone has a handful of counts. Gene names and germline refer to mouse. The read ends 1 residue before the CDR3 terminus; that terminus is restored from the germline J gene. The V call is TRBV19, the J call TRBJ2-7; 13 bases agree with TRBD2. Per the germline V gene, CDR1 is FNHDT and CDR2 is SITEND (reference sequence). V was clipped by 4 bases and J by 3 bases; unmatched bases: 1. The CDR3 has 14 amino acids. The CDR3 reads CASSRDWGGYEQYF. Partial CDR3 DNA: TGTGCCAGCAGTCGGGACTGGGGGGGCTATGAACAGTAC.

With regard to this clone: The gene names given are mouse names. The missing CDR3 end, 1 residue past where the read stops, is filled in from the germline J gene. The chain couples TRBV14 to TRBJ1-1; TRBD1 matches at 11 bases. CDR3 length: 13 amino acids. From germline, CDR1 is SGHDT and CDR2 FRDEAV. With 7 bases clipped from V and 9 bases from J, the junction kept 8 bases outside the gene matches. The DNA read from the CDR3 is TGTGCCAGCTCCGGGACAGGGGGTAGGAAAGTCTTC. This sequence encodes CASSGTGGRKVF. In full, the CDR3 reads CASSGTGGRKVFF.

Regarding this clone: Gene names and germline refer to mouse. The CDR3 DNA, read in part, is TGTGCCAGCAGTCGGACAGGGGGCGAAAGATTATTT. This translates into CASSRTGGERLF. The full CDR3 protein reads CASSRTGGERLFF. This chain connects TRBV26 to TRBJ1-4; TRBD1 agrees at 10 bases. The read is 1 residue too short to cover the CDR3 end, so that end is filled in from the germline J gene. The CDR3 covers 13 residues. The trim removed 4 bases at V and 7 bases at J, leaving 0 bases unmatched. Germline-derived CDR1 and CDR2 are KGHPV and FQNQEV (reference sequence).

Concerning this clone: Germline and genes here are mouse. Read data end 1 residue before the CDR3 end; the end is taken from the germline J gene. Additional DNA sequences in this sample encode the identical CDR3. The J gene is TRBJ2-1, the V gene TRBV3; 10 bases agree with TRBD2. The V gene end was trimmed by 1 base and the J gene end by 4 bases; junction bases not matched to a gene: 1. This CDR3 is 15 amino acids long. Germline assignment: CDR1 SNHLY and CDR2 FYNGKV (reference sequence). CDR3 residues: CASSLGDWGYAEQFF. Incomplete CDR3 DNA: TGTGCCAGCAGCTTAGGGGACTGGGGTTATGCTGAGCAGTTC.

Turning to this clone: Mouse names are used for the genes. The part of the CDR3 DNA that was read is TGTGCCAGCAGCTCGACTGTCTGGGAACAGTAC. Translating gives CASSSTVWEQY. The entire CDR3 protein reads CASSSTVWEQYF. The rearrangement links TRBV4 to TRBJ2-7; perhaps TRBD2 as D (5 bases). The read terminates 1 residue ahead of where the CDR3 ends, so the germline J gene completes it. The V end lost 4 bases, the J end lost 7 bases, and 11 bases lay between the germline ends. The germline V gene has CDR1 LGHDT and CDR2 YNNKQL (reference sequence). The length of the CDR3 is 12 residues.

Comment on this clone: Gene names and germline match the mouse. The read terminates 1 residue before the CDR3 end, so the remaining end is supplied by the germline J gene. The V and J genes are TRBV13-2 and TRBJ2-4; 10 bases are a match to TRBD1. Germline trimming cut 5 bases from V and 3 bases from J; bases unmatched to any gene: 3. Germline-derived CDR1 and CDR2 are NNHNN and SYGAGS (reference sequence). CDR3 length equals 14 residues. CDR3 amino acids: CASGPGQGQNTLYF. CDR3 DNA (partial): TGTGCCAGCGGGCCGGGACAGGGGCAAAACACCTTGTAC.

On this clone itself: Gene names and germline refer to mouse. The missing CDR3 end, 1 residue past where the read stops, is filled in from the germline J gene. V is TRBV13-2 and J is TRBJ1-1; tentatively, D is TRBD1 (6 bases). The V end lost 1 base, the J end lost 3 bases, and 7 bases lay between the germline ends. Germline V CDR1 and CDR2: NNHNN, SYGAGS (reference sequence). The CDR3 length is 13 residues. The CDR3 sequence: CASGDNRDTEVFF. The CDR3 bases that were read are TGTGCCAGCGGTGATAACAGGGACACAGAAGTCTTC.

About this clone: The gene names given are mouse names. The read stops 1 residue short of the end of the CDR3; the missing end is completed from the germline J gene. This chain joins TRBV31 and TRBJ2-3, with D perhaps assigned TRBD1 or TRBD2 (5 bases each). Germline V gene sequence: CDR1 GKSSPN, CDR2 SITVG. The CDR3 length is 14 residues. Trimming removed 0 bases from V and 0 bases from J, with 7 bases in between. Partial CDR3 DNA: TGTGCCTGGAGTCTGGGGCCGAGTGCAGAAACGCTGTAT. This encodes CAWSLGPSAETLY. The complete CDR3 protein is CAWSLGPSAETLYF.

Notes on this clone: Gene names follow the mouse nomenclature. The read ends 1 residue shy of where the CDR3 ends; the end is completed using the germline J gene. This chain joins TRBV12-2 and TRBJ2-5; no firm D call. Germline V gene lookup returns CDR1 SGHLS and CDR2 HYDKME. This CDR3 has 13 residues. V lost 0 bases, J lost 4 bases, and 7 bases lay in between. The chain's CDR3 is CASSLDPKDTQYF. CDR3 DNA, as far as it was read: TGTGCCAGCTCTCTCGACCCAAAAGACACCCAGTAC.

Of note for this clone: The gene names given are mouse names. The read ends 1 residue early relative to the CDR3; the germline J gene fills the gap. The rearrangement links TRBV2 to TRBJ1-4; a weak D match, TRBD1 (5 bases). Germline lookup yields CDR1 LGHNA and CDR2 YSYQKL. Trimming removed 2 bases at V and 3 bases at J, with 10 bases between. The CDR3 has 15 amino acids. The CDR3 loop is CASSQMQGPNERLFF. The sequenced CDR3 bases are TGTGCCAGCAGCCAAATGCAGGGACCCAACGAAAGATTATTT.

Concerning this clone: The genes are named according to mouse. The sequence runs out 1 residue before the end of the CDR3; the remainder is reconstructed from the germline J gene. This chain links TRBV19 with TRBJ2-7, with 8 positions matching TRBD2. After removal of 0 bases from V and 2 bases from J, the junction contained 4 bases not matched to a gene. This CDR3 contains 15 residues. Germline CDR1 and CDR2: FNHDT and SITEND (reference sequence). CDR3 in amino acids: CASSIAGGRPYEQYF. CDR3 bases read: TGTGCCAGCAGTATAGCTGGGGGGAGACCCTATGAACAGTAC. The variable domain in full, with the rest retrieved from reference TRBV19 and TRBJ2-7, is GGIITQTPKFLIGQEGQKLTLKCQQNFNHDTMYWYRQDSGKGLRLIYYSITENDLQKGDLSEGYDASREKKSSFSLTVTSAQKNEMAVFLCASSIAGGRPYEQYFGPGTRLTVL.

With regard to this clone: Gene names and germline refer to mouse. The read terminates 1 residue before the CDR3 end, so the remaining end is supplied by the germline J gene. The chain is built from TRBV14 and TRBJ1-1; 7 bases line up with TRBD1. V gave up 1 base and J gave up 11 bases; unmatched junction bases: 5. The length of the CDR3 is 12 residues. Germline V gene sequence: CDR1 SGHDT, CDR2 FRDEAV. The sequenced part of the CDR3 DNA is TGTGCCAGCAGTTTCCAACAGGGGTGGGTCTTC. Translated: CASSFQQGWVF. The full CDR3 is CASSFQQGWVFF. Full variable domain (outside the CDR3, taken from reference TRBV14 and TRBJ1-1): EAGVTQSPRYAVLQEGQAVSFWCDPISGHDTLYWYQQPRDQGPQLLVYFRDEAVIDNSQLPSDRFSAVRPKGTNSTLKIQSAKQGDTATYLCASSFQQGWVFFGKGTRLTVV.

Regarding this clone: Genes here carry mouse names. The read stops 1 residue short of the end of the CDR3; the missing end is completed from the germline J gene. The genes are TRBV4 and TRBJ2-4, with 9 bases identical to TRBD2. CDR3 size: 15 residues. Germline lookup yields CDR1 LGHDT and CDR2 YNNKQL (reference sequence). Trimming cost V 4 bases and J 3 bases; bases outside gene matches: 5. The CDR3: CASSFPGLGQNTLYF. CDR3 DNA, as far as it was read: TGTGCCAGCAGCTTTCCGGGACTGGGCCAAAACACCTTGTAC.

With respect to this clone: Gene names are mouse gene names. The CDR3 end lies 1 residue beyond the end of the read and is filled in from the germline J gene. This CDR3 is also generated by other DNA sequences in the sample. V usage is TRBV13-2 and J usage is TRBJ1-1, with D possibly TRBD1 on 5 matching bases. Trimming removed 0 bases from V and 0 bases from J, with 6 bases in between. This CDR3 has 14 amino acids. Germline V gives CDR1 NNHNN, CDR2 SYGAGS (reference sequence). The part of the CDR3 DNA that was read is TGTGCCAGCGGTGATGTGGGACAGAACACAGAAGTCTTC. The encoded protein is CASGDVGQNTEVF. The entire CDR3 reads CASGDVGQNTEVFF.